This is a list of T cell receptor beta chains from one sample in a study of blood T cell repertoires in COVID-19. Generated by immunoSEQ multiplex PCR, the TCRdb table keeps only in-frame clones and is missing some. The sample has 180,000 or so clones; over 70% are singletons. Sequencing was done on a sample of PBMCs or T cells enriched from blood (not recorded which). The source of these receptors is a man aged 55 to 70 who had been exposed to COVID-19. The CDR3 runs from the conserved cysteine through the conserved F or W. A D gene is named only where the DNA matches it firmly. The size of a clone is reported for some rows only, either as once, few or many, or as a class for expanded clones.

j_gene: TRBJ1-1; len: 13; d_gene: NA; v_gene: TRBV19; abundance: NA; CDR3aa: CASRPRQGNMAFF; CDR3nt: TGTGCCAGTAGACCGCGGCAGGGGAATATGGCTTTCTTT
j_gene: TRBJ1-1; len: 14; d_gene: TRBD1; v_gene: TRBV5-4; abundance: NA; CDR3aa: CASSLGQGGFGAFF; CDR3nt: TGTGCCAGCAGCTTGGGACAGGGTGGGTTCGGGGCTTTCTTT
j_gene: TRBJ2-3; len: 19; d_gene: TRBD2; v_gene: TRBV9; abundance: NA; CDR3aa: CASSPRNPLAASSTDTQYF; CDR3nt: TGTGCCAGCAGCCCCCGGAACCCACTAGCGGCATCTAGCACAGATACGCAGTATTTT
j_gene: TRBJ1-4; len: 15; d_gene: TRBD1; v_gene: TRBV5-6; abundance: few; CDR3aa: CASSAGTEVDEKLFF; CDR3nt: TGTGCCAGCAGCGCTGGGACAGAGGTAGATGAAAAACTGTTTTTT
j_gene: TRBJ2-2; len: 16; d_gene: TRBD1; v_gene: TRBV27; abundance: NA; CDR3aa: CASSFLWQGETGELFF; CDR3nt: TGTGCCAGCAGTTTTTTATGGCAGGGGGAAACCGGGGAGCTGTTTTTT
j_gene: TRBJ2-7; len: 15; d_gene: TRBD1; v_gene: TRBV5-1; abundance: NA; CDR3aa: CASSLTGTGFDEQYF; CDR3nt: TGCGCCAGCAGCCTCACCGGGACAGGGTTCGACGAGCAGTACTTC
j_gene: TRBJ1-6; len: 14; d_gene: NA; v_gene: TRBV5-1; abundance: NA; CDR3aa: CASSRNGDNSPLHF; CDR3nt: TGCGCCAGCAGCCGTAACGGTGATAATTCACCCCTCCACTTT
j_gene: TRBJ1-1; len: 21; d_gene: TRBD1; v_gene: TRBV10-3; abundance: NA; CDR3aa: CAISESTAFGPPTGANTEAFF; CDR3nt: TGTGCCATCAGTGAGTCGACCGCATTTGGGCCCCCAACAGGGGCGAACACTGAAGCTTTCTTT
j_gene: TRBJ2-1; len: 14; d_gene: NA; v_gene: TRBV6-5; abundance: NA; CDR3aa: CASSYSAAYNEQFF; CDR3nt: TGTGCCAGCAGTTACTCGGCAGCCTACAATGAGCAGTTCTTC
j_gene: TRBJ1-2; len: 15; d_gene: TRBD1; v_gene: TRBV6-5; abundance: NA; CDR3aa: CASSYNPGTGSGYTF; CDR3nt: TGTGCCAGCAGTTACAACCCAGGGACAGGGAGTGGCTACACCTTC